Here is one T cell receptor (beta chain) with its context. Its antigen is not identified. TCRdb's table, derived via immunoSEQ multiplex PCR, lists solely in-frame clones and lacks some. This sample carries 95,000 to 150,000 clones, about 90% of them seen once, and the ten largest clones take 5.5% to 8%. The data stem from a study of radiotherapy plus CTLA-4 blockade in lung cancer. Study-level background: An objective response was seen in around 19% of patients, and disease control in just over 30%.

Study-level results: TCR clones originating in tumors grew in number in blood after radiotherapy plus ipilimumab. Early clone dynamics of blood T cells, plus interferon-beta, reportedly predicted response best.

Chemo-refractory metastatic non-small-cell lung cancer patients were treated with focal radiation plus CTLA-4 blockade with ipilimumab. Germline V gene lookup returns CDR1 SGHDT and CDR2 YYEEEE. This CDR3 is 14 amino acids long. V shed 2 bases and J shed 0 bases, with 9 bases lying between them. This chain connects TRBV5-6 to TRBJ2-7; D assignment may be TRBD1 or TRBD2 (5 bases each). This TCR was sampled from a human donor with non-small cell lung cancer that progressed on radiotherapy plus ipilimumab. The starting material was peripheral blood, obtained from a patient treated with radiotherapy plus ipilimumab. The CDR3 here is CASSFRGSSYEQYF. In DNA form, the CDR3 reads TGTGCCAGCAGCTTTCGGGGCAGCTCCTACGAGCAGTACTTC.